This T cell receptor beta chain was recovered during a study of blood T cell repertoires in COVID-19. Across the whole study: COVID-19 samples from acute and convalescent phases originated in the United States, Italy and Spain.

The study drew participants aged about 18 to 89 years from approximately 23 US areas. Self-reported history from a screening survey and questionnaire set each donor's cohort. The V end was cut by 3 bases, the J end by 3 bases, with 12 bases between. CDR1 KGHSH and CDR2 LQKENI come from the germline V gene. The CDR3 is 15 amino acids. Some clones are missing from TCRdb's copy, which holds only in-frame ones; the method was immunoSEQ multiplex PCR. The sample has over 200,000 clones, 89% seen once; the top ten hold almost 4%. This TCR derives from a woman aged 25 to 39 with acute COVID-19. The rearrangement links TRBV18 to TRBJ1-5; D not resolved. Sample: PBMCs or T cells enriched from blood (not recorded which). CDR3 amino acids: CASSPGEGNNQPQHF. The CDR3 DNA sequence: TGTGCCAGCTCACCCGGGGAGGGTAACAATCAGCCCCAGCATTTT.